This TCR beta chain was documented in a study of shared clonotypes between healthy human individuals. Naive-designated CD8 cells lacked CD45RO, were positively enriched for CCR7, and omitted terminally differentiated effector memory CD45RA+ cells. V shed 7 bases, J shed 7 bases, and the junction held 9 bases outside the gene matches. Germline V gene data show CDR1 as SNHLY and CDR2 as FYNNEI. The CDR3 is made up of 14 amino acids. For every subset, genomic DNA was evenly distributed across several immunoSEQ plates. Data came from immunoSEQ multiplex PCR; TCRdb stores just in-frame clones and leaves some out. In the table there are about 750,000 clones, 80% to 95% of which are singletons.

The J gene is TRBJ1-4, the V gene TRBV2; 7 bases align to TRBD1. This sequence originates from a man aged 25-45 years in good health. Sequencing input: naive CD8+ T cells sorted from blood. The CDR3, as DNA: TGTGCCAGCATTGGAGGGGGCCGTGGTGAAAAACTGTTTTTT. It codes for CASIGGGRGEKLFF.